This T cell receptor beta chain was identified in a study of blood T cell repertoires in COVID-19. TCRdb keeps only in-frame clones here, not all; method: immunoSEQ multiplex PCR. Among fewer than 400,000 clones listed, 85% to 90% were seen once. With V trimmed by 2 bases and J by 4 bases, 5 bases remained unmatched. Germline CDR1 and CDR2: LGHNA and YNFKEQ. This CDR3 region has 16 residues. J is TRBJ2-7 and V is TRBV4-2; 13 nucleotides agree with TRBD2. The source is a woman aged 45-60 years who had recovered from COVID-19. The sequencing sample was made of PBMCs or T cells enriched from blood (not recorded which). The CDR3 nucleotides are TGTGCCAGCAGCCAAACTAGCGGGGGGGCCGTTTACGAGCAGTACTTC. Residues: CASSQTSGGAVYEQYF.